These 20 T cell receptor beta chains share one sample of origin, sequenced in a study of tumor-infiltrating lymphocytes in primary liver carcinoma. It was unsorted whole blood that yielded blood RNA, and germline DNA was also extracted. Synthesis of TCR beta cDNA was carried out from 500 ng total RNA with a constant-region primer. Slightly modified ARM-PCR with three nested multiplex PCR rounds yielded TCR beta libraries. PCR rounds one and two used TRBV1-TRBV30 forward primers with a C-beta reverse primer for around 10 cycles each. TCRdb processed the multiplex PCR reads anew with MiXCR; each CDR3 protein has one entry. Among about 180,000 distinct CDR3 sequences, 50% to 75% were seen once, and the ten largest hold around 68%. The sample taken for sequencing was peripheral blood. The receptors were gathered from a man aged 40-55 years with primary liver carcinoma and hepatitis B virus infection.

With regard to this clonotype: The CDR3 ends on some other residue instead of the conserved phenylalanine or tryptophan, so this is likely a read error. The V and J genes are TRBV6-5 and TRBJ2-3, with 13 bases lining up with TRBD2. V dropped 7 bases and J dropped 3; count of bases not matched to a gene: 4. This CDR3 is built from 15 residues. Germline V lookup: CDR1 MNHEY, CDR2 SVGAGI. Written as DNA, the CDR3 is TGTGCCAGCAATTCGGGACTAGCGGGGACAGATACGCAGTATTTG. Translation gives CASNSGLAGTDTQYL.

DNA of the CDR3: TGCAGCGTTACTCCCCCCCCCGGAACCGGTGCAGGCTACGAGCAGTACTTC. Residues: CSVTPPPGTGAGYEQYF. The chain has TRBV29-1 and TRBJ2-7; D unresolved. Trimming cost V 5 bases and J 3 bases, with 26 bases left between them. Germline CDR1 is SQVTM and CDR2 is ANQGSEA. There are 17 residues in the CDR3.

The chain combines TRBV10-3 with TRBJ1-4; 9 nucleotides match TRBD1. CDR3 size: 15 residues. V lost 0 bases and J lost 4; bases outside the gene matches: 0. The V gene's germline CDR1 is ENHRY and CDR2 SYGVKD. For the CDR3, the DNA is TGTGCCATCAGTGAGTCGACAGGGGGTAATGAAAAACTGTTTTTT. Its protein product is CAISESTGGNEKLFF.

In regard to this clonotype: At one boundary the junction diverges from the germline segment, which might be a read error. The rearrangement links TRBV30 to TRBJ1-1; D not resolved. CDR1 and CDR2 (germline): GTSNPN, SVGIG (reference sequence). The CDR3 is 11 amino acids. The CDR3 nucleotides read TGTGCCTGGAGCATGAGGACTGAAGCTTTTTTT. Translated, it gives CAWSMRTEAFF. The whole variable domain, filled in from reference TRBV30 and TRBJ1-1, reads SQTIHQWPATLVQPVGSPLSLECTVEGTSNPNLYWYRQAAGRGLQLLFYSVGIGQISSEVPQNLSASRPQDRQFILSSKKLLLSDSGFYLCAWSMRTEAFFGQGTRLTVV.

This clonotype was counted only a few times. The V call is TRBV6-5, the J call TRBJ2-1, with 10 bases identical to TRBD2. The J segment lost 2 bases and the V segment lost 6 bases, leaving 10 bases of the junction unmatched. Germline V lookup: CDR1 MNHEY, CDR2 SVGAGI. CDR3 length: 17 amino acids. The CDR3 coding sequence is TGTGCCAGCAGGCCCCAAAGCCTAGCGGGAGCCTACAATGAGCAGTTCTTC. It encodes CASRPQSLAGAYNEQFF.

Comments on this clonotype: A junction boundary mismatches the germline segment, possibly from a read error. The rearrangement joins TRBV7-8 to TRBJ2-1, with 15 bases fitting TRBD2. Germline CDR1 reads SGHVS; CDR2 reads FQNEAQ. This CDR3 contains 15 residues. The CDR3 loop is CANSLGTSGRNEQFF. DNA of the CDR3: TGTGCCAACAGCCTCGGGACTAGCGGGAGGAATGAGCAGTTCTTC.

The sample holds a few counts of this clonotype. This sequence joins TRBV4-1 and TRBJ2-7; 11 nucleotides match TRBD2. This CDR3 has 15 residues. V dropped 4 bases and J dropped 4; count of bases not matched to a gene: 6. Per the germline V gene, CDR1 is MGHRA and CDR2 is YSYEKL. The CDR3 DNA is TGCGCCAGCAGCCCGGAGGGACTAGCGGCTTACGAGCAGTACTTC. Translation gives CASSPEGLAAYEQYF.

Concerning this clonotype itself: It may be a read error: a sequence one base away is much more abundant. V usage is TRBV11-2 and J usage is TRBJ2-1; possible D gene TRBD2, 6 bases. This CDR3 has 17 amino acids. With 5 bases removed from V and 10 bases from J, the gap between germline ends came to 27 bases. Germline V gives CDR1 SGHAT, CDR2 FQNNGV. As DNA, the CDR3 is TGTGCCAGCAGCCGGGGGTTCCAGGGATTCCGGAATTGGGAGCAGTTCTTC. Its protein product is CASSRGFQGFRNWEQFF.

With regard to this clonotype: Compared with germline, one end of the junction differs, possibly owing to a read error. The chain recombines TRBV11-1 with TRBJ2-7; weak D call: TRBD1 (5 bases). The germline gives CDR1 SGHAT, CDR2 FQDESV (reference sequence). This CDR3 contains 14 residues. The CDR3 nucleotides read TGTACCAGTAGCTTACGGCAGGGAAACTACGAGCAGTACTTC. Its translation is CTSSLRQGNYEQYF. Full variable domain (remainder filled in from reference TRBV11-1 and TRBJ2-7): EAEVAQSPRYKITEKSQAVAFWCDPISGHATLYWYRQILGQGPELLVQFQDESVVDDSQLPKDRFSAERLKGVDSTLKIQPAELGDSAMYLCTSSLRQGNYEQYFGPGTRLTVT.

This clonotype was seen ten or more times. The V and J genes are TRBV10-1 and TRBJ2-3; 9 nucleotides line up with TRBD2. The CDR3 is made up of 14 amino acids. V lost 10 bases, J lost 5 bases, and 10 bases stayed unmatched. Germline V CDR1 and CDR2: WNHNN, SYGVQD (reference sequence). CDR3 sequence reads: CATSLAGVEDTQYF. DNA of the CDR3: TGCGCCACCTCTTTAGCGGGAGTAGAAGATACGCAGTATTTT.

Points on this clonotype: It is likely a read error, because the conserved phenylalanine at the end of the CDR3 is missing. DNA of the CDR3: TGTGCCAGCAGCTTAGCAGCGCGGGATGTTGATGAGCAGTTCCTC. Amino acids: CASSLAARDVDEQFL. This chain joins TRBV11-2 and TRBJ2-1, with D maybe TRBD2 (6 bases). This CDR3 is 15 amino acids long. In germline, CDR1 is SGHAT, CDR2 FQNNGV. V shed 1 base and J shed 8 bases, with 15 bases lying between them.

This clonotype was recorded many times. The chain employs TRBV11-2 and TRBJ1-3; D is unresolved. Trimming stripped 0 bases from V and 3 bases from J, with 6 bases between. The CDR3 loop spans 14 amino acids. Germline V gene sequence: CDR1 SGHAT, CDR2 FQNNGV. CDR3 region: CASSLDPGGNTIYF. CDR3 bases: TGTGCCAGCAGCTTAGATCCGGGTGGAAACACCATATATTTT. Looking up the rest from reference TRBV11-2 and TRBJ1-3 gives the full variable domain: EAGVAQSPRYKIIEKRQSVAFWCNPISGHATLYWYQQILGQGPKLLIQFQNNGVVDDSQLPKDRFSAERLKGVDSTLKIQPAKLEDSAVYLCASSLDPGGNTIYFGEGSWLTVV.

This clonotype was picked up many times. The J gene is TRBJ2-6, the V gene TRBV11-1; D uncertain. This CDR3 spans 16 amino acids. Germline V gene lookup returns CDR1 SGHAT and CDR2 FQDESV (reference sequence). V was shortened by 5 bases and J by 0 bases, with 11 bases between the two germline ends. The CDR3 region has the DNA TGTGCCAGCAGCGGTAACGCCATCTCTGGGGCCAACGTCCTGACTTTC. As protein: CASSGNAISGANVLTF. Filled out from reference TRBV11-1 and TRBJ2-6, the complete variable domain reads EAEVAQSPRYKITEKSQAVAFWCDPISGHATLYWYRQILGQGPELLVQFQDESVVDDSQLPKDRFSAERLKGVDSTLKIQPAELGDSAMYLCASSGNAISGANVLTFGAGSRLTVL.

Worth noting for this clonotype: One junction end disagrees with the germline gene, perhaps due to a read error. The rearrangement uses TRBV11-2 and TRBJ2-2; perhaps TRBD2 as D (6 bases). CDR1 and CDR2 from the germline V gene are SGHAT and FQNNGV. There are 16 residues in the CDR3. In DNA form, the CDR3 reads TGTGCCAGCAGCTTTAATCAGGGCCCCTACGGCGGGGACCTGTTTTTT. Protein sequence: CASSFNQGPYGGDLFF.

As concerns this clonotype: The CDR3 end shows no conserved phenylalanine or tryptophan, and so a read error is likely. V usage is TRBV6-1 and J usage is TRBJ1-1, with D perhaps matching TRBD1 (6 bases). The CDR3 is 15 amino acids. CDR1 MNHNS and CDR2 SASEGT come from the germline V gene. V lost 0 bases and J lost 1, with 9 bases in between. This CDR3 reads CASSEAPDRNTEAFY. The CDR3 region has the DNA TGTGCCAGCAGTGAAGCCCCGGACAGGAACACTGAAGCTTTCTAT.

This clonotype occurred a few times. A much larger clonotype is one base distant, so this may be a read error. The V and J genes are TRBV11-2 and TRBJ2-7, with TRBD1 as a possible D gene (5 bases). The germline gives CDR1 SGHAT, CDR2 FQNNGV. The CDR3 is made up of 13 amino acids. V was clipped by 5 bases and J by 8 bases, with 16 bases between them. Written as DNA, the CDR3 is TGTGCCAGCAGCCCGGACATGGAATACCAGCAGTACTTC. The encoded protein is CASSPDMEYQQYF.

A word on this clonotype: Possible read error: a much larger clone is one base away. The chain couples TRBV12-3 or TRBV12-4 to TRBJ2-2; tentative D call: TRBD2 (5 bases). This CDR3 comprises 17 residues. CDR3 region: CASSLYGAAAGTGEQFF. CDR3 in DNA: TGTGCCAGCAGTTTATACGGAGCGGCAGCAGGCACCGGGGAGCAGTTTTTT.

This clonotype was observed many times. V gene TRBV11-1 combines with J gene TRBJ2-1; 13 nucleotides line up with TRBD2. The CDR3 runs to 16 residues. V dropped 5 bases and J dropped 7; count of bases not matched to a gene: 8. The germline gives CDR1 SGHAT, CDR2 FQDESV (reference sequence). CDR3 sequence reads: CASSPPTSGRANEQFF. CDR3 nucleotide sequence: TGTGCCAGCAGCCCACCAACTAGCGGGAGGGCGAATGAGCAGTTCTTC.

Comment on this clonotype: A read error is possible here, since a much larger clone lies one base away. The V call is TRBV4-1, the J call TRBJ2-1; TRBD2 agrees at 13 bases. The length of the CDR3 is 17 residues. Germline V CDR1 and CDR2: MGHRA, YSYEKL. Trimming at V came to 2 bases and at J to 8 bases, leaving 9 bases not matched to a gene. This chain's CDR3 is CASSQKALAGGLDEQFF. CDR3 bases: TGCGCCAGCAGCCAAAAGGCACTAGCGGGAGGGCTCGATGAGCAGTTCTTC.

This clonotype was observed a single time. A much larger clonotype is one base distant, so this may be a read error. J is TRBJ1-5 and V is TRBV30; perhaps TRBD1 as D (6 bases). V was cut by 1 base and J by 6 bases, with 16 bases left in between. This CDR3 has 15 residues. Per germline, CDR1 GTSNPN and CDR2 SVGIG (reference sequence). The CDR3 nucleotides are TGTGCCTGGAGTGGAATCGCAGGGGACATTCAGCCCCAGCATTTT. It yields the protein CAWSGIAGDIQPQHF. Full variable domain (remainder filled in from reference TRBV30 and TRBJ1-5): SQTIHQWPATLVQPVGSPLSLECTVEGTSNPNLYWYRQAAGRGLQLLFYSVGIGQISSEVPQNLSASRPQDRQFILSSKKLLLSDSGFYLCAWSGIAGDIQPQHFGDGTRLSIL.